The 2 T cell receptor beta chains listed next were all sequenced from one sample in a study of T-cell reconstitution after alpha-beta-depleted transplantation in children. For TCRbeta, the library was prepared with unique molecular identifiers. TCRdb processed the PCR reads anew with MiXCR; each CDR3 protein has one entry. The table records around 700,000 distinct CDR3 sequences, around 13% of them present only once. The sequenced sample was PBMCs, obtained before TCRalphabeta/CD19-depleted stem cell transplant. These receptors were collected from a girl aged 2-10 years with congenital amegakaryocytic thrombocytopenia, due to receive a stem cell transplant.

As regards this clonotype: The missing conserved phenylalanine or tryptophan at the end of this CDR3 makes a read error likely. V gene TRBV27 combines with J gene TRBJ2-2; D is ambiguous. The V gene lost 3 bases and the J gene lost 0 bases, with 11 bases spanning the gap. From germline, CDR1 is MNHEY and CDR2 SMNVEV (reference sequence). This CDR3 region has 16 residues. CDR3 amino acids: CASSLDARANTGELFI. The CDR3 DNA is TGTGCCAGCAGTTTGGATGCTAGAGCGAACACCGGGGAGCTGTTTATT.

This clonotype was observed at least ten times. This chain uses TRBV7-6 with TRBJ2-2; D not resolved. Germline V gene lookup returns CDR1 SGHVS and CDR2 FNYEAQ. V was clipped by 3 bases and J by 3 bases, with 11 bases between them. The CDR3 consists of 15 residues. The CDR3: CASSFSLRDTGELFF. CDR3 nucleotides: TGTGCCAGCAGCTTTTCCCTTCGCGACACCGGGGAGCTGTTTTTT.